The 7 T cell receptor beta chains below all came from one sample that was sequenced in a study of T cells in Graves' hyperthyroidism and ophthalmopathy. It was RNA transcripts that yielded the amplified TCR beta CDR3 regions. An initial round of RT-PCR targeting the TCR CDR3 relied on the HTBI primer set. TCRdb re-analysed the multiplex PCR reads in MiXCR, keeping a single row per CDR3 protein. The data contain 350,000 to 400,000 distinct CDR3 sequences, about 18% of them seen just once; the ten biggest clones take up 3.5% to 4%. The specimen was blood. Source of these receptors: a woman between 18 and 30 years old with Graves' hyperthyroidism.

This clonotype has ten or more counts. J is TRBJ1-2 and V is TRBV12-3 or TRBV12-4, with D perhaps matching TRBD1 (6 bases). The CDR3 has 13 residues. V gave up 10 bases and J gave up 8 bases, with 20 bases separating them. CDR3 protein: CATALGRGQGYTF. CDR3 DNA: TGTGCCACCGCGCTTGGCAGGGGTCAGGGCTACACCTTC.

This clonotype was counted many times. The V and J genes are TRBV11-1 and TRBJ1-1; 7 bases match TRBD1. This CDR3 is 17 amino acids long. The germline CDR1 and CDR2 sequences are SGHAT and FQDESV (reference sequence). J gave up 1 base and V 1 base, and 9 bases lay outside the gene matches. The CDR3 spells CASSLETGLIPNTEAFF. CDR3 in DNA: TGTGCCAGCAGCTTAGAGACAGGGCTAATACCGAACACTGAAGCTTTCTTT.

This clonotype was counted many times. The junction differs from germline at one of its ends, possibly a read error. V is TRBV12-3 or TRBV12-4 and J is TRBJ1-3, with a weak D call TRBD1 (5 bases). This CDR3 comprises 15 residues. The CDR3: CASSLAWGAGNTIYF. In nucleotides, the CDR3 is TGTGCCAGCAGTCTAGCGTGGGGGGCTGGAAACACCATATATTTT.

The chain has TRBV15 and TRBJ1-2; 7 bases are a match to TRBD1. CDR1 and CDR2 (germline): LNHNV, YYDKDF (reference sequence). CDR3 length: 16 amino acids. Losses at the gene ends were 0 bases for V and 4 bases for J; bases not matched to a gene: 8. The CDR3: CATSRDDDRAIYGYTF. CDR3 nucleotides: TGTGCCACCAGCAGAGATGATGACAGGGCCATCTATGGCTACACCTTC.

About this clonotype: A clone one base away is much larger, so this may be a read error. The chain combines TRBV6-1 with TRBJ2-7; TRBD1 agrees at 9 bases. V dropped 7 bases and J dropped 3; count of bases not matched to a gene: 4. The CDR3 length is 13 residues. CDR1 is MNHNS and CDR2 is SASEGT in the germline V gene. DNA for the CDR3: TGTGCCAGCACCCGACAGGGGGGCTACGAGCAGTACTTC. This codes for CASTRQGGYEQYF.

This clonotype has more than one count but fewer than ten. The rearrangement joins TRBV28 to TRBJ1-6; 10 bases match TRBD1. The CDR3 is 14 amino acids. Germline V gene sequence: CDR1 MDHEN, CDR2 SYDVKM. J gave up 5 bases and V 7 bases, and 2 bases lay outside the gene matches. The DNA of the CDR3 is TGTGCCAGCAAGACAGGGGGCAATAATTCACCCCTCCACTTT. It specifies CASKTGGNNSPLHF.

This clonotype was counted ten times or more. The chain links TRBV12-3 or TRBV12-4 to TRBJ2-1; 8 bases map to TRBD2. The CDR3 contains 14 residues. Unmatched junction bases numbered 8, after V lost 8 bases and J lost 5 bases. The CDR3 here is CASWALAANNEQFF. The CDR3 nucleotides are TGTGCCAGCTGGGCACTAGCGGCTAACAATGAGCAGTTCTTC.